The 21 T cell receptor beta chains below were found in one sample sequenced in a study of cytomegalovirus exposure and HLA in healthy donors. Assay used: immunoSEQ multiplex PCR; TCRdb lists only in-frame clones, some missing. The table shows under 200,000 clones, with roughly nine tenths occurring only once. Sequencing was carried out using PBMCs. Receptors were obtained from a woman in her twenties or thirties in good health and CMV-seronegative.

This rearrangement joins TRBV15 to TRBJ2-1; weak D call: TRBD1 (6 bases). V was clipped by 5 bases and J by 3 bases, with 14 bases between them. Germline lookup yields CDR1 LNHNV and CDR2 YYDKDF (reference sequence). CDR3 length: 15 residues. CDR3 nucleotides: TGTGCCACCAGCGCTCGGGACACTTACTACAATGAGCAGTTCTTC. It encodes CATSARDTYYNEQFF.

The rearrangement uses TRBV29-1 and TRBJ2-5; D tentatively reads TRBD1 or TRBD2 (5 bases each). Trimming removed 7 bases at V and 3 bases at J, with 24 bases between. The CDR3 contains 16 residues. Germline values: CDR1 SQVTM, CDR2 ANQGSEA. CDR3: CSGTVWTRWGKETQYF. The DNA for the CDR3 is TGCAGCGGGACGGTCTGGACAAGATGGGGGAAAGAGACCCAGTACTTC.

The chain recombines TRBV27 with TRBJ1-4; D is uncertain. Germline-derived CDR1 and CDR2 are MNHEY and SMNVEV (reference sequence). The CDR3 contains 15 residues. Trimming removed 3 bases at V and 7 bases at J, with 15 bases between. CDR3 nucleotides: TGTGCCAGCAGTTTTAGAGCCTCAAGAAGTGAAAAACTGTTTTTT. As protein: CASSFRASRSEKLFF.

The J gene is TRBJ1-1, the V gene TRBV9; weak D call: TRBD1 (6 bases). V was cut by 2 bases and J by 5 bases, with 19 bases left in between. The CDR3 runs to 16 residues. The germline V gene has CDR1 SGDLS and CDR2 YYNGEE. CDR3 in amino acids: CASSVRNGGAMTEAFF. Written as DNA, the CDR3 is TGTGCCAGCAGCGTTCGAAATGGGGGCGCAATGACTGAAGCTTTCTTT.

The J gene is TRBJ2-5, the V gene TRBV29-1; TRBD2 agrees at 7 bases. The CDR3 runs 14 residues. CDR1 SQVTM and CDR2 ANQGSEA come from the germline V gene. Germline trimming cut 4 bases from V and 2 bases from J; bases unmatched to any gene: 7. The CDR3 DNA sequence: TGCAGCGTTGTAAGGGCGGGGGATCAAGAGACCCAGTACTTC. Translated: CSVVRAGDQETQYF.

V is TRBV28 and J is TRBJ2-7; 8 bases are shared with TRBD2. In germline, CDR1 is MDHEN, CDR2 SYDVKM. The ends lost 7 bases at V and 5 bases at J; junction bases unmatched: 13. This CDR3 is 15 amino acids long. The CDR3 loop reads CASNFPGLATHEQYF. In DNA, the CDR3 is TGTGCCAGCAACTTCCCCGGACTAGCAACACACGAGCAGTACTTC.

With regard to this clone: Distinct nucleotide sequences in the sample also encode this CDR3. The rearrangement uses TRBV27 and TRBJ2-7; maybe TRBD2 (5 bases). Germline CDR1 is MNHEY and CDR2 is SMNVEV (reference sequence). Trimming pared 3 bases from V and 3 bases from J, leaving 9 bases between. This CDR3 region has 13 residues. In DNA form, the CDR3 reads TGTGCCAGCAGTTTGGAGGTGGGCTACGAGCAGTACTTC. It specifies CASSLEVGYEQYF.

The chain joins TRBV7-3 to TRBJ1-2, with TRBD1 identical over 9 bases. The germline V gene has CDR1 SGHTA and CDR2 FQGTGA. After removal of 5 bases from V and 5 bases from J, the junction contained 3 bases not matched to a gene. This CDR3 comprises 13 residues. This CDR3 reads CASSPGTGYGYTF. DNA of the CDR3: TGTGCCAGCAGCCCAGGGACAGGGTATGGCTACACCTTC.

CDR3 sequence reads: CSVESGGSLEQYF. In DNA, the CDR3 is TGCAGCGTTGAATCGGGGGGTTCCCTCGAGCAGTACTTC. The chain joins TRBV29-1 to TRBJ2-7; TRBD2 matches at 7 bases. V was pared by 2 bases and J by 6 bases, with 7 bases of the junction left unmatched. The CDR3 loop spans 13 amino acids. From germline, CDR1 is SQVTM and CDR2 ANQGSEA.

This chain joins TRBV10-3 and TRBJ2-7; TRBD2 is a possible D gene (5 bases). This CDR3 comprises 16 residues. V was trimmed by 2 bases and J by 0 bases, leaving 14 bases between them. CDR1 and CDR2 from the germline V gene are ENHRY and SYGVKD. The CDR3 DNA sequence: TGTGCCATCAGTGAGCTGGCTAGCAGATACTCCTACGAGCAGTACTTC. Its protein is CAISELASRYSYEQYF.

This chain uses TRBV5-4 with TRBJ2-3; 7 bases agree with TRBD1. With 0 bases clipped from V and 0 bases from J, the junction kept 1 base outside the gene matches. The CDR3 has 15 residues. Germline V gene data show CDR1 as SGHNT and CDR2 as YYREEE (reference sequence). The CDR3 nucleotides read TGTGCCAGCAGCTTGGAACAGGGGAGCACAGATACGCAGTATTTT. It is translated as CASSLEQGSTDTQYF.

The chain joins TRBV15 to TRBJ2-3, with 8 bases fitting TRBD2. The CDR3 contains 16 residues. Per germline, CDR1 LNHNV and CDR2 YYDKDF (reference sequence). The junction had 7 bases not matched to a gene; V was cut back by 1 base and J by 4 bases. CDR3 residues: CATSRGSRGGPDTQYF. Written as DNA, the CDR3 is TGTGCCACCAGCAGAGGATCCCGGGGGGGCCCAGATACGCAGTATTTT.

The V gene is TRBV5-6, the J gene TRBJ2-7; D is possibly TRBD1 (6 bases). The V end was cut by 1 base, the J end by 7 bases, with 12 bases between. The CDR3 extends over 13 amino acids. Germline values: CDR1 SGHDT, CDR2 YYEEEE. CDR3 coding DNA: TGTGCCAGCAGCTTGCAGGGGACGGGGGAGCAGTACTTC. Protein product: CASSLQGTGEQYF.

The V gene is TRBV4-1, the J gene TRBJ2-7; 11 bases fit TRBD1. This CDR3 has 14 amino acids. J gave up 3 bases and V 4 bases, and 2 bases lay outside the gene matches. Germline assignment: CDR1 MGHRA and CDR2 YSYEKL. In DNA form, the CDR3 reads TGCGCCAGCAGCCCCGGGACAGGGGGCTACGAGCAGTACTTC. It is translated as CASSPGTGGYEQYF.

This chain joins TRBV5-6 and TRBJ1-5, with a possible D match to TRBD1 (6 bases). The CDR3 sequence is 16 residues long. The V and J ends lost 0 bases and 0 bases respectively, with 10 bases between them. The germline gives CDR1 SGHDT, CDR2 YYEEEE. CDR3 residues: CASSLGLRGSNQPQHF. The CDR3 coding sequence is TGTGCCAGCAGCTTGGGTCTCAGGGGTAGCAATCAGCCCCAGCATTTT.

This clone was seen a single time. V and J are TRBV7-2 and TRBJ2-7; perhaps TRBD2 as D (5 bases). The ends were cut back, 5 bases at V and 4 bases at J, with 18 bases in the middle. Germline-derived CDR1 and CDR2 are SGHTA and FQGNSA. CDR3 size: 15 residues. In DNA form, the CDR3 reads TGTGCCAGCAGCACCGAGGGCCTCCCGGGTTACGAGCAGTACTTC. Encoded protein: CASSTEGLPGYEQYF.

The V gene is TRBV5-8, the J gene TRBJ2-3; TRBD2 matches 15 bases. There are 18 residues in the CDR3. Germline V gene sequence: CDR1 SGHTS, CDR2 YDEGEE. With V trimmed by 4 bases and J by 0 bases, 6 bases remained unmatched. CDR3 bases: TGTGCCAGCAGCCACGGACTAGCGGGAGGGTCTAGCACAGATACGCAGTATTTT. Its protein product is CASSHGLAGGSSTDTQYF.

V and J are TRBV18 and TRBJ2-5; D is possibly TRBD2 (5 bases). Trimming removed 6 bases at V and 5 bases at J, with 10 bases between. Germline values: CDR1 KGHSH, CDR2 LQKENI. The CDR3 spans 12 residues. CDR3 residues: CASSRGGETQYF. CDR3 nucleotides: TGTGCCAGCTCTCGGGGTGGCGAGACCCAGTACTTC.

The chain employs TRBV4-1 and TRBJ2-1; tentatively, D is TRBD1 or TRBD2 (5 bases each). Germline V gives CDR1 MGHRA, CDR2 YSYEKL. Trimming left V 6 bases short and J 3 bases short, with 9 bases between. The CDR3 spans 13 residues. CDR3 loop: CASRGTGYNEQFF. CDR3 sequence (DNA): TGCGCCAGCAGGGGGACGGGCTACAATGAGCAGTTCTTC.

The V and J genes are TRBV28 and TRBJ2-7; 13 positions agree with TRBD2. The CDR3 runs 16 residues. Germline CDR1 is MDHEN and CDR2 is SYDVKM. Trimming took 6 bases from V and 10 from J; bases not matched to a gene: 15. The CDR3 nucleotides are TGTGCCAGCAGCACCGTCGGGACTAGCGGGACACTGCCTCAGTACTTC. Translating gives CASSTVGTSGTLPQYF. The whole variable domain, filled in from reference TRBV28 and TRBJ2-7, reads DVKVTQSSRYLVKRTGEKVFLECVQDMDHENMFWYRQDPGLGLRLIYFSYDVKMKEKGDIPEGYSVSREKKERFSLILESASTNQTSMYLCASSTVGTSGTLPQYFGPGTRLTVT.

The chain is built from TRBV27 and TRBJ2-3, with D possibly being TRBD1 or TRBD2 (6 bases each). Trimming removed 5 bases from V and 3 bases from J, with 15 bases in between. The CDR3 sequence is 15 residues long. CDR1 and CDR2 (germline): MNHEY, SMNVEV (reference sequence). The CDR3, as DNA: TGTGCCAGCAGTCCTTGGGGGGCTAGGACAGATACGCAGTATTTT. It translates to CASSPWGARTDTQYF.